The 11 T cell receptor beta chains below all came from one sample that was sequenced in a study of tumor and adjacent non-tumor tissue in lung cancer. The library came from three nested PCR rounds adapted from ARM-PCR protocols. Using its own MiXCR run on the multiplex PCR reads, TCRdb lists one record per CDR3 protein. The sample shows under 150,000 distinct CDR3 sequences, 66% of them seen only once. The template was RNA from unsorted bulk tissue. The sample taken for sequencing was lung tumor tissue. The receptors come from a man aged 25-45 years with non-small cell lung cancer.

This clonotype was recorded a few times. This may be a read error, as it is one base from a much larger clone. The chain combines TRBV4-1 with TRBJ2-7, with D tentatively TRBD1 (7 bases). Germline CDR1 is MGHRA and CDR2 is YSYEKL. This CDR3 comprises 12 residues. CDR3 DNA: TGCGAGGCGGGACAGATTCACGACGAGCGGTACTTC. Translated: CEAGQIHDERYF.

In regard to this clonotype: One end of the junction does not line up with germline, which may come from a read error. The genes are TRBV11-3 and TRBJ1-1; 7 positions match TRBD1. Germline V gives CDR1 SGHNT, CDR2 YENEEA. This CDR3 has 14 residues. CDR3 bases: TGTACCAGCAGCTTAGGGGGCCGGAACACTGAAGGTTTCTTT. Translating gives CTSSLGGRNTEGFF.

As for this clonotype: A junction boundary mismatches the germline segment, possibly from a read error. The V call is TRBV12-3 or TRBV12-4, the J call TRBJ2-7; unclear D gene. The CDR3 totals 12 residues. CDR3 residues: CASSLETVEQHF. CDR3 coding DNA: TGTGCCAGCAGTTTAGAGACGGTAGAGCAGCACTTC.

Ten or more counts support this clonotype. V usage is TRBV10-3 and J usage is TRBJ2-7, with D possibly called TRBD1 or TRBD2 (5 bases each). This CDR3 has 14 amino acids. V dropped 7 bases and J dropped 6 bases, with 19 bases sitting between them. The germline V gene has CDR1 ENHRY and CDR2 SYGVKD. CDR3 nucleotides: TGTGCCATCACGAGAGGGGAGATGATTTCCGAGCAGTACTTC. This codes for CAITRGEMISEQYF.

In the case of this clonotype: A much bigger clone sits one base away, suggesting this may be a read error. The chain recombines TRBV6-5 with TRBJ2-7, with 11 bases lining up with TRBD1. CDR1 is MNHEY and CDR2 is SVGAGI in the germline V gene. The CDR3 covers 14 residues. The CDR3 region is CASSGTGGSYDQYF. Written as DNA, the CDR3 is TGTGCCAGCAGTGGGACAGGGGGTTCGTACGATCAGTACTTC.

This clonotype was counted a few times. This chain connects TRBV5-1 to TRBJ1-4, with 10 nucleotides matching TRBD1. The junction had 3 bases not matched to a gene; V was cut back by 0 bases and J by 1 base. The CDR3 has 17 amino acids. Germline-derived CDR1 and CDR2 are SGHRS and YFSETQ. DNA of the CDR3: TGCGCCAGCAGCTTGGGACAGGGGGCACTAACTAATGAAAAACTGTTTTTT. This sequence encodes CASSLGQGALTNEKLFF.

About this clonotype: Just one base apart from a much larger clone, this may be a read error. The CDR3 bases are TGCAGTGCTAGAGATCAGAGGGGAGGAGAGACCCAGTGCTTC. It encodes CSARDQRGGETQCF. The chain combines TRBV20-1 with TRBJ2-5, with D maybe TRBD2 (6 bases). This CDR3 has 14 amino acids. Germline lookup yields CDR1 DFQATT and CDR2 SNEGSKA (reference sequence).

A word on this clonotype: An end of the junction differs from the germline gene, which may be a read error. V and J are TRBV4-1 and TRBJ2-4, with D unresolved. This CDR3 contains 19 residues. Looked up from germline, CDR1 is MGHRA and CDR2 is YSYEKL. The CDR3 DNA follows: TGTGCCAGCAGCCCCCTACCCCAGCAGGAGTATGCAGCCAAAAACATTCAGTACTTC. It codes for CASSPLPQQEYAAKNIQYF.

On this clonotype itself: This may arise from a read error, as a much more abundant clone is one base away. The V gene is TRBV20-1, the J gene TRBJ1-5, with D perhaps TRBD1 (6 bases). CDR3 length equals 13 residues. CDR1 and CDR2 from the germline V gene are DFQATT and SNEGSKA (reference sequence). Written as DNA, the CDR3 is TGCAGTGCTATTACAGGGAGCAATCTGCCCCAGCATTTT. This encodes CSAITGSNLPQHF.

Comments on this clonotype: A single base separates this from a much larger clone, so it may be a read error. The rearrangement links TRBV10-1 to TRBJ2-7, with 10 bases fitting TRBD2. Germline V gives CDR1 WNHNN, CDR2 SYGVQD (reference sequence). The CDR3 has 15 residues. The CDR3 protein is CASSPSGRKSYDQYF. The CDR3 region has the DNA TGCGCCAGCAGCCCTAGCGGGAGAAAGTCCTACGACCAGTACTTC.

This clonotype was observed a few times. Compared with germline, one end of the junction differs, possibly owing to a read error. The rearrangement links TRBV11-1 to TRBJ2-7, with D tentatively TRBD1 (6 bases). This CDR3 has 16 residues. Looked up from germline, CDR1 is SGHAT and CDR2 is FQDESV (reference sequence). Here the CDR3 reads CASSTRGSGRAYEQHF. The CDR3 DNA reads TGTGCCAGCAGCACAAGGGGGTCCGGCAGGGCTTACGAGCAGCACTTC.